The TCR beta chain described here comes from a study of blood T cell repertoires in COVID-19. About the research overall: The origin of the acute and convalescent COVID-19 samples was the United States, Italy and Spain. PBMCs, B-cell-depleted T cells, or T cells were the source of the cDNA or gDNA that made up the material.

The V gene's germline CDR1 is SGHDT and CDR2 YYEEEE. This CDR3 has 13 residues. The V end lost 1 base, the J end lost 10 bases, and 14 bases lay between the germline ends. Only a few counts were recorded for this clone. Original analysis: Estimated nucleated cell counts came from reference gene primer amplification. TCRdb's copy holds only in-frame clones and misses some; the assay was immunoSEQ multiplex PCR. The D gene and trimming were derived from the DNA, and the V and J assignments and clone size from that table. The data show around 95,000 clones, with approximately 84% seen just once and around 7.2% held by the top ten.

The chain has TRBV5-6 and TRBJ1-1; tentatively, D is TRBD1 (6 bases). Sequenced material: peripheral blood. This clonotype was sampled from a man aged 25-45 years in a cohort sampled during active COVID-19. The CDR3 reads CASSLSGASVAFF. The CDR3 region has the DNA TGTGCCAGCAGCTTGTCAGGGGCGAGCGTAGCTTTCTTT.